These T cell receptor beta chains were read from a single sample in a study of T cells in Graves' hyperthyroidism and ophthalmopathy. A single record per CDR3 protein comes from TCRdb applying MiXCR to the multiplex PCR reads. The sample contains about 410,000 distinct CDR3 sequences, 14% to 15% of which appear only once. Sequences were obtained from blood. All receptors come from a man in his late teens or twenties with Graves' ophthalmopathy. Both conserved end residues are part of each CDR3. D genes are given only for firm matches. For some rows the clone size is stated as once, few or many, or as a class when expanded; others skip it.

D	V	J	size	DNA	CDR3
.	TRBV27	TRBJ1-4	.	TGTGCCAGCAGTGCCAATGGGAAACTGTTTTTT	CASSANGKLFF
TRBD1	TRBV6-5	TRBJ2-3	many	TGTGCCAGCAGTTACTCGTTACCAGGGACAGGGTCCACAGATACGCAGTATTTT	CASSYSLPGTGSTDTQYF
TRBD1	TRBV6-6	TRBJ1-5	many	TGTGCCAGCAGTTACTCATCTTGGACAGGGGATCAGCCCCAGCATTTT	CASSYSSWTGDQPQHF
.	TRBV7-8	TRBJ1-2	few	TGTGCCAGCAGCTTAGTGACAGTAGCTAACTATGGCTACACCTTC	CASSLVTVANYGYTF
.	TRBV18	TRBJ2-7	many	TGTGCCAGCTCAGAACGAGGGGAATACGAGCAGTACTTC	CASSERGEYEQYF
.	TRBV7-2	TRBJ1-1	many	TGTGCCAGCAGCTTAATCGGCGCCCAAGCTTTCTTT	CASSLIGAQAFF
TRBD2	TRBV6-9	TRBJ2-7	.	TGTGCCAGCAGTTACACTAGCGGGGGGCTTCCCTACGAGCAGTACTTC	CASSYTSGGLPYEQYF
.	TRBV12-3/TRBV12-4	TRBJ1-3	many	TGTGCCAGCAGTTCCTCTCCAGGCTCTGGAAACACCATATATTTT	CASSSSPGSGNTIYF
TRBD1	TRBV6-1	TRBJ1-2	many	TGTGCCAGCAGTTCAACGACAGGGGGTACTATGAATTATGGCTACACCTTC	CASSSTTGGTMNYGYTF
.	TRBV20-1	TRBJ1-5	few	TGCAGTGCTAGAGATTCCGGGTATCAGCCCCAGCATTTT	CSARDSGYQPQHF
TRBD1	TRBV20-1	TRBJ2-7	.	TGCAGTGCTACCGGGACAGGGGGATGCGAGCAGTACTTC	CSATGTGGCEQYF
.	TRBV24-1	TRBJ2-2	.	TGTGCCACCAGTGATGCCGATTTGGGTGGGGAGCTGTTTTTT	CATSDADLGGELFF
TRBD2	TRBV7-9	TRBJ2-1	many	TGTGCCAGCAGCTTGCTTCGGGGAGGGAAAAATGAGCAGTTCTTC	CASSLLRGGKNEQFF
.	TRBV20-1	TRBJ2-3	.	TGCAGCCCCCTGGCGAGAAGCACAGATACGCAGTATTTT	CSPLARSTDTQYF
TRBD1	TRBV12-3/TRBV12-4	TRBJ1-6	many	TGTGCCAGCAGTTCAGACAGGGGTAATTCACCCCTCCACTTT	CASSSDRGNSPLHF
TRBD2	TRBV3-1	TRBJ2-4	few	TGTGCCAGCAGCCCCCGGGTAGCGGGGAAAAACATTCAGTACTTC	CASSPRVAGKNIQYF
.	TRBV19	TRBJ1-5	.	TGTGCCAGTAGTATCCTGGGGGGCTATGGCAATCAGCCCCAGCATTTT	CASSILGGYGNQPQHF
.	TRBV2	TRBJ1-4	.	TGTGCCAGCAGCTGGACAGAGAATGAAAAACTGTTTTTT	CASSWTENEKLFF
TRBD1	TRBV29-1	TRBJ2-5	many	TGCAGCGAACGACAGGGGGCCGGAGAGACCCAGTACTTC	CSERQGAGETQYF
.	TRBV14	TRBJ2-7	.	TGTGCCAGCAGTCAAGGATTTTCAGGGAGCGAGCAGTACTTC	CASSQGFSGSEQYF
.	TRBV25-1	TRBJ2-3	few	TGTGCCAGCATGCGGACTGACACAGATACGCAGTATTTT	CASMRTDTDTQYF